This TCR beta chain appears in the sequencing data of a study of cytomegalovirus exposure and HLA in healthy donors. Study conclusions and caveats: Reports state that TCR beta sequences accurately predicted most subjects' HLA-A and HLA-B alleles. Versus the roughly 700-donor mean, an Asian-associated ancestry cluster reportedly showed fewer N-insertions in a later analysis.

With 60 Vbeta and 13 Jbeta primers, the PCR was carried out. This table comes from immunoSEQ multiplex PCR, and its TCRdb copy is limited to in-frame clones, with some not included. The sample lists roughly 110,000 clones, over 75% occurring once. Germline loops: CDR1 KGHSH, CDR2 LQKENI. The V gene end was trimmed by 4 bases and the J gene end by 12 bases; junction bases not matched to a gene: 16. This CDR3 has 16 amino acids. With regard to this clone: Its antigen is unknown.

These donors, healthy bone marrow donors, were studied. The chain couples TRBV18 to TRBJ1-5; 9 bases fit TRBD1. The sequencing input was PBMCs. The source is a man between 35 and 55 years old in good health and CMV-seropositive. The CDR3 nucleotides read TGTGCCAGCTCACAAGCACAGGGGGCTCCAGGGGTTCGCCAGCATTTT. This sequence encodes CASSQAQGAPGVRQHF. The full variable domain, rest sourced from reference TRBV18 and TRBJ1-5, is NAGVMQNPRHLVRRRGQEARLRCSPMKGHSHVYWYRQLPEEGLKFMVYLQKENIIDESGMPKERFSAEFPKEGPSILRIQQVVRGDSAAYFCASSQAQGAPGVRQHFGDGTRLSIL.